This T cell receptor (beta chain) was sequenced during a study of shared clonotypes between healthy human individuals. This clone has at least ten counts. What was sequenced on ten immunoSEQ deep assay plates was unsorted PBMC DNA. Here immunoSEQ multiplex PCR was the method, and the copy in TCRdb shows in-frame clones only, minus some. This sample has hundreds of thousands of clones, with about 76% found just once. V was clipped by 7 bases and J by 5 bases, with 11 bases between them. Germline-derived CDR1 and CDR2 are SQVTM and ANQGSEA. The CDR3 runs to 11 residues. The J gene is TRBJ2-5, the V gene TRBV29-1, with D possibly matching TRBD2 (6 bases). Sequencing used PBMCs. This TCR derives from a woman between 40 and 55 years old in good health. Some clones in this sample may be carry-over from other donors' samples. The CDR3 protein is CSASRGETQYF. CDR3 nucleotide sequence: TGCAGCGCCTCCCGGGGGGAGACCCAGTACTTC.